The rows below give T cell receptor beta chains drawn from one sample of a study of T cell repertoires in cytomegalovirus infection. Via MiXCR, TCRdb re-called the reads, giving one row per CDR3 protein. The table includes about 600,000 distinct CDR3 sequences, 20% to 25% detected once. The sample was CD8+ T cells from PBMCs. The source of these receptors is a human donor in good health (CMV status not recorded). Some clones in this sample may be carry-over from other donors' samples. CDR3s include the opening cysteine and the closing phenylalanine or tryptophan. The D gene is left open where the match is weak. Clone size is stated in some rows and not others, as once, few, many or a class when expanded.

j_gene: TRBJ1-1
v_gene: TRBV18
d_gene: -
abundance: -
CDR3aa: CASSPPYGYEAFF
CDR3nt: TGTGCCAGCTCACCACCGTATGGCTATGAAGCTTTCTTT

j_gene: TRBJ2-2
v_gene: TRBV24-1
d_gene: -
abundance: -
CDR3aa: CATSDPLEQPNTGELFF
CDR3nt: TGTGCCACCAGTGATCCCCTGGAGCAACCGAACACCGGGGAGCTGTTTTTT

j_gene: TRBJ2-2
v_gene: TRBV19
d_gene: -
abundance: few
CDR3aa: CASRYRNTGELFF
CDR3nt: TGTGCCAGTAGGTACAGGAACACCGGGGAGCTGTTTTTT

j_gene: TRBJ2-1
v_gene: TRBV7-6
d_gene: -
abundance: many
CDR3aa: CASSLGLTATEQFF
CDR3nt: TGTGCCAGCAGCTTAGGCCTAACAGCGACTGAGCAGTTCTTC

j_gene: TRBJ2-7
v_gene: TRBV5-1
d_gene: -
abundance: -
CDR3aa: CASSLTPWAPGTYEQYF
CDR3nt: TGCGCCAGCAGCTTGACGCCCTGGGCCCCTGGAACCTACGAGCAGTACTTC

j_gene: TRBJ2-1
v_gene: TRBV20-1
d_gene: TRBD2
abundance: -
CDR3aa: CSASEPGLAGSSYNEQFF
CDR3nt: TGCAGTGCTAGTGAACCGGGACTAGCGGGTAGCTCCTACAATGAGCAGTTCTTC

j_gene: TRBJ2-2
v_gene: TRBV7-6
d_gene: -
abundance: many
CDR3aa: CASSLVFPGELFF
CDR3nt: TGTGCCAGCAGCTTAGTGTTTCCCGGGGAGCTGTTTTTT

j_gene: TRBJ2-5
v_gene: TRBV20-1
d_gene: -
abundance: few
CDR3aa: CSARDTRYRVQETQYF
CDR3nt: TGCAGTGCTAGAGATACCCGGTACAGGGTGCAAGAGACCCAGTACTTC

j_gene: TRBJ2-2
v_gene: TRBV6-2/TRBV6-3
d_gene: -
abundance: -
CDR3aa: CASSYRPASTGELFF
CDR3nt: TGTGCCAGCAGTTACCGACCCGCCTCTACCGGGGAGCTGTTTTTT

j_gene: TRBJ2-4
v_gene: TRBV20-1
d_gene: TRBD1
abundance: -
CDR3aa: CSARDDRGIAKNIQYF
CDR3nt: TGCAGTGCTAGAGACGACAGGGGAATAGCCAAAAACATTCAGTACTTC

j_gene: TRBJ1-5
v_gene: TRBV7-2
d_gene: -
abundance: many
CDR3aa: CASSLVRGHLGPQHF
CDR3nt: TGTGCCAGCAGCTTAGTACGGGGACACCTCGGGCCCCAGCATTTT

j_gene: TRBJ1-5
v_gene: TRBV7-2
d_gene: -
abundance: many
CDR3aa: CASSSRGGNQPQHF
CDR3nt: TGTGCCAGCAGCTCCCGAGGGGGCAATCAGCCCCAGCATTTT

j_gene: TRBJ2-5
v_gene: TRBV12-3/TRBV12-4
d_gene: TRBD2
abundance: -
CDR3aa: CASSPPTSGGETQYF
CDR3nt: TGTGCCAGCAGCCCCCCTACTAGCGGGGGAGAGACCCAGTACTTC

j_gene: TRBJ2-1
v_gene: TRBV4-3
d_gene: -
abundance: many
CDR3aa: CASSQESGGGLNNEQFF
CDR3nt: TGCGCCAGCAGCCAAGAATCTGGCGGGGGCCTAAACAATGAGCAGTTCTTC

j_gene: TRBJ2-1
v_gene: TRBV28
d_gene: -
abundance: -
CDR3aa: CASSPPWDIYNEQFF
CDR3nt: TGTGCCAGCAGTCCCCCGTGGGACATCTACAATGAGCAGTTCTTC

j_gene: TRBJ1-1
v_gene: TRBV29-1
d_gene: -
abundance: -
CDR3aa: CSGAPWDTEAFF
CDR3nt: TGCAGCGGTGCTCCTTGGGACACTGAAGCTTTCTTT

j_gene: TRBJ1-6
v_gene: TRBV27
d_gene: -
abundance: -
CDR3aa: CASSLTRSSPLHF
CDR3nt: TGTGCCAGCAGCCTGACGCGGAGTTCACCCCTCCACTTT

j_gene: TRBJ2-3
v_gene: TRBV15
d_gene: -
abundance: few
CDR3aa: CATGSTDTQYF
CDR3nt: TGTGCCACTGGAAGCACAGATACGCAGTATTTT

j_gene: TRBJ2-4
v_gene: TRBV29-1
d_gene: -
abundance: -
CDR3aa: CSVFKNIQYF
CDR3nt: TGCAGCGTCTTCAAAAACATTCAGTACTTC

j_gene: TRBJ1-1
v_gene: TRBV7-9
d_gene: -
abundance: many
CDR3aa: CASSGDVSSTNTEAFF
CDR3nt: TGTGCCAGCAGCGGTGACGTAAGTTCCACGAACACTGAAGCTTTCTTT

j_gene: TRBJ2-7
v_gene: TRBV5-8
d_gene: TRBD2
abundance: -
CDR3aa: CASTFTGGSVYEQYF
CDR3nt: TGTGCCAGCACATTCACGGGGGGGTCGGTCTACGAGCAGTACTTC

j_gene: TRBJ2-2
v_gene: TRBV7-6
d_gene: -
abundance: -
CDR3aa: CASSAPLGTGELFF
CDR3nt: TGTGCCAGCAGCGCGCCCCTAGGAACCGGGGAGCTGTTTTTT

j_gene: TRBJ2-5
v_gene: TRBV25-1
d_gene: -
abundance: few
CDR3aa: CASRVSETQYF
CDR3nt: TGTGCCAGCAGGGTGTCAGAGACCCAGTACTTC

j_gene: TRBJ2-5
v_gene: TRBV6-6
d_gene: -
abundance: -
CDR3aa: CASSYPLTFPETQYF
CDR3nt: TGTGCCAGCAGTTACCCCCTGACGTTCCCAGAGACCCAGTACTTC

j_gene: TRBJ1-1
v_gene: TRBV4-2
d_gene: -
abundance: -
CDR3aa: CASSHTGTYITEAFF
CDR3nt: TGTGCCAGCAGCCACACCGGGACGTATATCACTGAAGCTTTCTTT

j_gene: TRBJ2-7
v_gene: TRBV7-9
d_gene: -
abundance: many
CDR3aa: CASSFPRGGRSYEQYF
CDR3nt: TGTGCCAGCAGCTTCCCAAGGGGAGGTCGGTCCTACGAGCAGTACTTC